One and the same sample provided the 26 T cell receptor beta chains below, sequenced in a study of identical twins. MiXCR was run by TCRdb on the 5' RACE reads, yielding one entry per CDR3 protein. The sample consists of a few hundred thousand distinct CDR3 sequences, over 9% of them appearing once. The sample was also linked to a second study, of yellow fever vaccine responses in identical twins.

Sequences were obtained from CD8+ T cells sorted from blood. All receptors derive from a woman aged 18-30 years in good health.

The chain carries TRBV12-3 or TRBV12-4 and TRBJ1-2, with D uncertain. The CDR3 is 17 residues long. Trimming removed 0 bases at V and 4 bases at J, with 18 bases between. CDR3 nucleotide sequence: TGTGCCAGCAGTTTAGCGGGTGGACCTAATGTCGGCTATGGCTACACCTTC. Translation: CASSLAGGPNVGYGYTF.

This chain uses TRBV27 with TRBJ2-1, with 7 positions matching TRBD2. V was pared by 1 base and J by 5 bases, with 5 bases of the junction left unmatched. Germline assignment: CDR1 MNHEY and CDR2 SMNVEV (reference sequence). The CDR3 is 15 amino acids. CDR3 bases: TGTGCCAGCAGTTTATACCCGGGGGGTGACAATGAGCAGTTCTTC. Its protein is CASSLYPGGDNEQFF.

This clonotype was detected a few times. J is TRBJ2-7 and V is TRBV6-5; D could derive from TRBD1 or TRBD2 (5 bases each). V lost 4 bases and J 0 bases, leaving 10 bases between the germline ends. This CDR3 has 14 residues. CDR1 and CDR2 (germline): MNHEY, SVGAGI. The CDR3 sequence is CASSSGPYSYEQYF. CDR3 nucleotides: TGTGCCAGCAGTTCGGGACCGTACTCCTACGAGCAGTACTTC.

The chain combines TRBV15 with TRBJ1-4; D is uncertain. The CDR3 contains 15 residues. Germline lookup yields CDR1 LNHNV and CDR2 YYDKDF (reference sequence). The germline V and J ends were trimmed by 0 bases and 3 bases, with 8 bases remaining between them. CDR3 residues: CATSRDRSPNEKLFF. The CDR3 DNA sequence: TGTGCCACCAGCAGAGATCGGTCACCTAATGAAAAACTGTTTTTT. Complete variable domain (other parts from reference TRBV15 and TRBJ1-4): DAMVIQNPRYQVTQFGKPVTLSCSQTLNHNVMYWYQQKSSQAPKLLFHYYDKDFNNEADTPDNFQSRRPNTSFCFLDIRSPGLGDTAMYLCATSRDRSPNEKLFFGSGTQLSVL.

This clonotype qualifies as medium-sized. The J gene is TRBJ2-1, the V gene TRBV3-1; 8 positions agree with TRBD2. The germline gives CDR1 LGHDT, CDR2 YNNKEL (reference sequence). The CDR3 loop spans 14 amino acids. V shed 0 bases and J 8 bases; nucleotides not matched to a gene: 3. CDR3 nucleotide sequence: TGTGCCAGCAGCCAAGAGGGACTAGAAGATGAGCAGTTCTTC. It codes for CASSQEGLEDEQFF.

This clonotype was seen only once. The CDR3 DNA is TGTGCCAGCAGCCCACGACTAGCGGGAGTTGATGAGCAGTTCTTC. This gives the protein CASSPRLAGVDEQFF. The rearrangement links TRBV21-1 to TRBJ2-1; whether TRBD2, the table's D call, matches the DNA was not checked. TRBV21-1 is a listed pseudogene. The CDR3 sequence is 15 residues long.

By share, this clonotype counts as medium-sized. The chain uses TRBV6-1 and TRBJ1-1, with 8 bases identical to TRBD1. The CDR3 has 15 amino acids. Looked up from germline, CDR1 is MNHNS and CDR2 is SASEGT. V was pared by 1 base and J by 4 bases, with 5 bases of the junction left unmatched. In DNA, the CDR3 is TGTGCCAGCAGTGAAGAAGTGACAGGGGCCACTGAAGCTTTCTTT. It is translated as CASSEEVTGATEAFF.

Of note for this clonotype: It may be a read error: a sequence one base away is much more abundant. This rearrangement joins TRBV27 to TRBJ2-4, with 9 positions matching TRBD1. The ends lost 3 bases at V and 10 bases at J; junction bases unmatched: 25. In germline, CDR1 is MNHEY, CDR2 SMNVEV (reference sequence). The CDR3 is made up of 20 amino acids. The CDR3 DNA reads TGTGCCAGCAGTTTCCACCCGATCCGGGACAGGGTCAGAGTTGAAGAAATTCAGTACTTC. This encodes CASSFHPIRDRVRVEEIQYF.

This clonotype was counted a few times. The CDR3 nucleotides are TGTGCCAGCAGCCCCCAGGGTCTCAGCTACACCTTC. It specifies CASSPQGLSYTF. The gene calls are TRBV3-1 and TRBJ1-2, with a possible D match to TRBD1 (5 bases). Trimming pared 4 bases from V and 9 bases from J, leaving 12 bases between. Per germline, CDR1 LGHDT and CDR2 YNNKEL (reference sequence). This CDR3 is 12 amino acids long.

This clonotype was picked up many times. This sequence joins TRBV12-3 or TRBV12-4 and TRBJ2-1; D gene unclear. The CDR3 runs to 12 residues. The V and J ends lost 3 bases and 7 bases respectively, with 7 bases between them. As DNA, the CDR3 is TGTGCCAGCAGTTTTGGTCAAAATGAGCAGTTCTTC. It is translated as CASSFGQNEQFF.

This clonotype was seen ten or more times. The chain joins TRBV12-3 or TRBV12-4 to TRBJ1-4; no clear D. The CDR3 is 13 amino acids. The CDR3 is CAIQKTTNEKLFF. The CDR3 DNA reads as TGTGCGATCCAAAAGACAACTAATGAAAAACTGTTTTTT.

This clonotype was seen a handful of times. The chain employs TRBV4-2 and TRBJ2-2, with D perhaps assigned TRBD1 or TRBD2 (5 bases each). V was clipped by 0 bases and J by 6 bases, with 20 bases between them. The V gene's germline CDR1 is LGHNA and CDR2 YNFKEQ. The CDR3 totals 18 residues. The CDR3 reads CASSQDGLWGSDAGELFF. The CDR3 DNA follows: TGTGCCAGCAGCCAAGACGGATTGTGGGGGAGTGACGCCGGGGAGCTGTTTTTT.

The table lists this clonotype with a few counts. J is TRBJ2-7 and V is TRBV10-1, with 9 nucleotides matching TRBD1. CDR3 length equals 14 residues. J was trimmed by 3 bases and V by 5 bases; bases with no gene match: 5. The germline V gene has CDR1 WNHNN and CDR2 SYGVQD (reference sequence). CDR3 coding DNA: TGCGCCAGCAGTCCCGGACAGGGGAACTACGAGCAGTACGTC. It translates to CASSPGQGNYEQYV.

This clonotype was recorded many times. This CDR3 is CASRRTSGTTDTQYF. The CDR3 region has the DNA TGCGCCAGCCGTCGGACTAGCGGGACCACAGATACGCAGTATTTT. The chain uses TRBV5-1 and TRBJ2-3; 12 positions match TRBD2. With 7 bases clipped from V and 2 bases from J, the junction kept 5 bases outside the gene matches. CDR1 and CDR2 from the germline V gene are SGHRS and YFSETQ. The CDR3 totals 15 residues.

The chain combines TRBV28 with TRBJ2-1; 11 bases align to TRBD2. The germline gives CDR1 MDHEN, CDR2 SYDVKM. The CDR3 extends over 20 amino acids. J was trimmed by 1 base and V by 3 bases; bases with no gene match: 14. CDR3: CASSFPPGLADIESYNEQFF. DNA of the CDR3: TGTGCCAGCAGTTTTCCCCCGGGACTAGCGGATATCGAGTCCTACAATGAGCAGTTCTTC.

CDR3 amino acids: CASLGLAGGSIGELFF. The CDR3 DNA reads as TGTGCCAGCTTGGGGCTAGCGGGAGGTTCTATCGGGGAGCTGTTTTTT. The chain recombines TRBV7-3 with TRBJ2-2; 11 bases align to TRBD2. Per germline, CDR1 SGHTA and CDR2 FQGTGA. The V gene end was trimmed by 8 bases and the J gene end by 7 bases; junction bases not matched to a gene: 12. This CDR3 is 16 amino acids long.

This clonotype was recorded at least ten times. Here the CDR3 DNA reads TGCAGTGCTAGGCGAGGGTCCTACGAGCAGTACTTC. This translates into CSARRGSYEQYF. This chain joins TRBV20-1 and TRBJ2-7; D possibly corresponds to TRBD2 (5 bases). CDR3 length equals 12 residues. Germline CDR1 is DFQATT and CDR2 is SNEGSKA (reference sequence). Trimming stripped 3 bases from V and 1 base from J, with 7 bases between.

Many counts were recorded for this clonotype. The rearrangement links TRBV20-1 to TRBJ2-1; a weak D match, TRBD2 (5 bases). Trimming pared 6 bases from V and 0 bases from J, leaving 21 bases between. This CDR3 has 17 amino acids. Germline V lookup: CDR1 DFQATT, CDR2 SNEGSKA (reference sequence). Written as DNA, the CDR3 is TGCAGTGCCGAGGACTCTCTTTACCTTTACTCCTACAATGAGCAGTTCTTC. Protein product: CSAEDSLYLYSYNEQFF.

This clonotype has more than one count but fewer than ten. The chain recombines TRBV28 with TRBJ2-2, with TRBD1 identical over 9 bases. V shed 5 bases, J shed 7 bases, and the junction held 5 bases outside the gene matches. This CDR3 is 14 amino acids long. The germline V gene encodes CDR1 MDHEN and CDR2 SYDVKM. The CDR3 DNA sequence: TGTGCCAGCAGTCGACAGGGGGAGGTCGGGGAGCTGTTTTTT. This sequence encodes CASSRQGEVGELFF.

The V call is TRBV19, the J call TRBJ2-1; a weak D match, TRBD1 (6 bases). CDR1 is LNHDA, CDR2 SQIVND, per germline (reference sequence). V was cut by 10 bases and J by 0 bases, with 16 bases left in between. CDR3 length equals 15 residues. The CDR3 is CATKRQDSSYNEQFF. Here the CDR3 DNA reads TGTGCCACCAAGAGGCAGGACAGCTCCTACAATGAGCAGTTCTTC.

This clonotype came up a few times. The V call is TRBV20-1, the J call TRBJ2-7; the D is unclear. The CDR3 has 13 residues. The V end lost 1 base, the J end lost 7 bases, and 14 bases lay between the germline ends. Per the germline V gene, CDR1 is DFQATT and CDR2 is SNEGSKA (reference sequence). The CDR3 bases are TGCAGTGCTAGAGGAGGAGATAGTCGGGAGCAGTACTTC. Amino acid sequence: CSARGGDSREQYF.

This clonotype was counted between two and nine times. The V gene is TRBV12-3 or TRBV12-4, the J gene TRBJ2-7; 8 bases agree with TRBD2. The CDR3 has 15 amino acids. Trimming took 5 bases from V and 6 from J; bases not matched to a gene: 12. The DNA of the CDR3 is TGTGCCAGCAGTGATAAAGCGGGAGTTCAGCTCGAGCAGTACTTC. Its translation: CASSDKAGVQLEQYF.

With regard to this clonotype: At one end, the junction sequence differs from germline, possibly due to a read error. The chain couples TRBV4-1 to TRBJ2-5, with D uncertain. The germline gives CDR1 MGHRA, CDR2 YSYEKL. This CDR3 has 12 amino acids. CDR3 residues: CACSPWGETQYF. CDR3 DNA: TGCGCCTGCAGCCCTTGGGGAGAGACCCAGTACTTC.

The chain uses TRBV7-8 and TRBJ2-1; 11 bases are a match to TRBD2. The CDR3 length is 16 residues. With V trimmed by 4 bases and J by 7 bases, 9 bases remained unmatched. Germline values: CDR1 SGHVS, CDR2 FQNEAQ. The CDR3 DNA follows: TGTGCCAGCAGCTCCAGACTAGCGGGAAGGTTGAATGAGCAGTTCTTC. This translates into CASSSRLAGRLNEQFF.

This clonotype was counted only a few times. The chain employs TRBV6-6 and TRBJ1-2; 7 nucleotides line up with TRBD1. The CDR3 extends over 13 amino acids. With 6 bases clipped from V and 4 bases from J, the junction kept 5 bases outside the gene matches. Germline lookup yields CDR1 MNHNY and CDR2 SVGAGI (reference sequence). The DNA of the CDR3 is TGTGCCAGCAGACTGGACAGGCCCTATGGCTACACCTTC. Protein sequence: CASRLDRPYGYTF.

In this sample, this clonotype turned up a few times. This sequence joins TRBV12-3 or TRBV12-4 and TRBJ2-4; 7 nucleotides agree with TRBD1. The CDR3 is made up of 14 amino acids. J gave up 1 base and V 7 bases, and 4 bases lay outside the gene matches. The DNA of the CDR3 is TGTGCCAGCAACCTCAGGGGGGCCAAAAACATTCAGTACTTC. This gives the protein CASNLRGAKNIQYF.